Sequencing of this TCR beta chain was carried out in a study of beta chain features in type 1 diabetes. Sorting gave populations that all exceeded 98% purity. Investigators reverse transcribed all isolated RNA, so they sequenced expressed TCRB transcripts. Some clones are missing from TCRdb's copy, which holds only in-frame ones; the method was immunoSEQ multiplex PCR. The table shows hundreds of thousands of clones, with more than 9.5% occurring only once. Unmatched junction bases numbered 9, after V lost 1 base and J lost 0 bases. The CDR3 runs 18 residues. The V gene's germline CDR1 is SGDLS and CDR2 YYNGEE.

This chain joins TRBV9 and TRBJ2-3, with 9 bases that match TRBD2. The material sequenced was naive CD4+ T cells from blood. The source is a woman younger than 45 in good health. The DNA of the CDR3 is TGTGCCAGCAGCGTACTTAGCGGGAGAGGATCGAGCACAGATACGCAGTATTTT. It codes for CASSVLSGRGSSTDTQYF. The variable domain in full, with the rest retrieved from reference TRBV9 and TRBJ2-3, is DSGVTQTPKHLITATGQRVTLRCSPRSGDLSVYWYQQSLDQGLQFLIQYYNGEERAKGNILERFSAQQFPDLHSELNLSSLELGDSALYFCASSVLSGRGSSTDTQYFGPGTRLTVL.